The 25 T cell receptor beta chains reported below all come from one sample, sequenced in a study of glioma-infiltrating T cells. TCR alpha and beta CDR3 regions were amplified from RNA using iRepertoire nested multiplex PCR. TCRdb used MiXCR to reprocess the multiplex PCR reads, holding one entry per CDR3 protein. The table shows approximately 190,000 distinct CDR3 sequences, with approximately 30% occurring only once. Sequenced: glioma tissue, nonneoplastic brain tissue, or PBMCs (not recorded which). All receptors derive from a human donor with low-grade glioma or glioblastoma, undergoing nonglioma brain surgery, or in good health (not recorded which).

The chain couples TRBV7-9 to TRBJ2-1; TRBD2 might be the D (5 bases). Germline values: CDR1 SEHNR, CDR2 FQNEAQ (reference sequence). The V end lost 1 base, the J end lost 7 bases, and 8 bases lay between the germline ends. The CDR3 sequence is 13 residues long. The CDR3 here is CASSLVPGNEQFF. The CDR3, as DNA: TGTGCCAGCAGCTTAGTGCCGGGGAATGAGCAGTTCTTC.

The chain links TRBV19 to TRBJ2-2; D gene unclear. Trimming pared 3 bases from V and 5 bases from J, leaving 7 bases between. The germline V gene encodes CDR1 LNHDA and CDR2 SQIVND (reference sequence). CDR3 length: 13 residues. This CDR3 is CASSMVGTGELFF. CDR3 coding DNA: TGTGCCAGTAGTATGGTCGGAACCGGGGAGCTGTTTTTT.

This clonotype has ten or more counts. The chain carries TRBV24-1 and TRBJ1-6; no reliable D call. The CDR3 length is 16 residues. V lost 5 bases, J lost 7 bases, and 17 bases lay in between. Germline CDR1 KGHDR, CDR2 SFDVKD. The CDR3 nucleotides are TGTGCCACCAGTGGTCTCCGCAGAAACCGAAATTCACCCCTCCACTTT. This gives the protein CATSGLRRNRNSPLHF.

The CDR3: CSVEDWTGANTEAFF. The DNA for the CDR3 is TGCAGCGTTGAAGATTGGACTGGGGCTAACACTGAAGCTTTCTTT. J is TRBJ1-1 and V is TRBV29-1; a weak D match, TRBD1 (5 bases). Germline CDR1 and CDR2: SQVTM and ANQGSEA. The CDR3 covers 15 residues. Between the trimmed V and J ends, which lost 0 bases and 2 bases, there was a span of 13 bases.

The chain has TRBV4-1 and TRBJ2-7; 10 bases line up with TRBD1. This CDR3 spans 14 amino acids. Germline values: CDR1 MGHRA, CDR2 YSYEKL. The trim removed 0 bases at V and 7 bases at J, leaving 3 bases unmatched. CDR3 bases: TGCGCCAGCAGCCAAGATCCGGGACAGGGGGAGCAGTACTTC. The encoded protein is CASSQDPGQGEQYF.

This clonotype was recorded many times. This chain uses TRBV15 with TRBJ2-1, with D hard to call. The CDR3 is 12 residues long. Looked up from germline, CDR1 is LNHNV and CDR2 is YYDKDF (reference sequence). V was trimmed by 4 bases and J by 2 bases, leaving 3 bases between them. The chain's CDR3 is CATSTPYNEQFF. The CDR3 DNA is TGTGCCACCAGCACCCCCTACAATGAGCAGTTCTTC.

This clonotype was observed many times. V usage is TRBV7-2 and J usage is TRBJ1-2, with unresolved D. This CDR3 has 15 residues. Germline assignment: CDR1 SGHTA and CDR2 FQGNSA. The ends were cut back, 2 bases at V and 4 bases at J, with 14 bases in the middle. The DNA of the CDR3 is TGTGCCAGCAGCTTAAGGGAGGGAAGGTCCTATGGCTACACCTTC. As protein: CASSLREGRSYGYTF.

The chain couples TRBV7-3 to TRBJ2-1; 7 nucleotides line up with TRBD2. Trimming took 1 base from V and 1 from J; bases not matched to a gene: 4. CDR3 length: 16 amino acids. Germline V lookup: CDR1 SGHTA, CDR2 FQGTGA. CDR3 nucleotide sequence: TGTGCCAGCAGCTTAATGCCAGCGGGATCCTACAATGAGCAGTTCTTC. Protein sequence: CASSLMPAGSYNEQFF. Full variable domain (rest looked up from reference TRBV7-3 and TRBJ2-1): GAGVSQTPSNKVTEKGKYVELRCDPISGHTALYWYRQSLGQGPEFLIYFQGTGAADDSGLPNDRFFAVRPEGSVSTLKIQRTERGDSAVYLCASSLMPAGSYNEQFFGPGTRLTVL.

This chain links TRBV5-1 with TRBJ2-1; TRBD2 aligns across 10 bases. The CDR3 contains 16 residues. V lost 3 bases and J lost 0; bases outside the gene matches: 3. Per germline, CDR1 SGHRS and CDR2 YFSETQ. CDR3 residues: CASSSTSGPSYNEQFF. CDR3 bases: TGCGCCAGCAGCTCGACTAGCGGGCCCTCCTACAATGAGCAGTTCTTC.

This clonotype was seen more than once but under ten times. The rearrangement joins TRBV7-2 to TRBJ2-7; 7 positions match TRBD2. The germline gives CDR1 SGHTA, CDR2 FQGNSA. V was pared by 5 bases and J by 4 bases, with 14 bases of the junction left unmatched. This CDR3 is 16 amino acids long. The CDR3 loop reads CASSHGSGGSSYEQYF. CDR3 DNA sequence: TGTGCCAGCAGCCACGGTTCGGGCGGGAGTAGTTACGAGCAGTACTTC.

Worth noting for this clonotype: This may stem from a read error, because a much larger clone lies one nucleotide away. V and J are TRBV3-1 and TRBJ2-1, with no clear D. Trimming shortened V by 0 bases and J by 2 bases, and 8 bases separated the two germline ends. CDR1 and CDR2 from the germline V gene are LGHDT and YNNKEL (reference sequence). The CDR3 has 15 residues. In nucleotides, the CDR3 is TGTGCCAGCAGCCAAGATGCGGTGACCTACAATGAGCAGTTCTTC. As protein: CASSQDAVTYNEQFF.

This clonotype was picked up many times. The chain links TRBV19 to TRBJ2-3; D remains ambiguous. V lost 4 bases and J lost 2, with 4 bases in between. This CDR3 is 12 amino acids long. Germline loops: CDR1 LNHDA, CDR2 SQIVND (reference sequence). The CDR3 reads CASSTVTDTQYF. The CDR3 DNA is TGTGCCAGTAGTACAGTCACAGATACGCAGTATTTT. Based on the CDR3 plus reference TRBV19 and TRBJ2-3, the full variable domain is DGGITQSPKYLFRKEGQNVTLSCEQNLNHDAMYWYRQDPGQGLRLIYYSQIVNDFQKGDIAEGYSVSREKKESFPLTVTSAQKNPTAFYLCASSTVTDTQYFGPGTRLTVL.

This clonotype was picked up many times. The chain uses TRBV7-9 and TRBJ2-1; 7 bases are a match to TRBD2. Germline V gene data show CDR1 as SEHNR and CDR2 as FQNEAQ (reference sequence). V shed 3 bases, J shed 3 bases, and the junction held 5 bases outside the gene matches. The CDR3 runs to 15 residues. The CDR3 is CASSFWGLHYNEQFF. DNA of the CDR3: TGTGCCAGCAGCTTTTGGGGACTACACTACAATGAGCAGTTCTTC.

The chain has TRBV5-1 and TRBJ2-7, with a weak D call TRBD1 (7 bases). In germline, CDR1 is SGHRS, CDR2 YFSETQ. The CDR3 extends over 15 amino acids. Trimming cost V 0 bases and J 5 bases, with 15 bases left between them. CDR3 sequence: CASSLAAGQINEQYF. CDR3 sequence (DNA): TGCGCCAGCAGCTTGGCGGCGGGACAGATCAACGAGCAGTACTTC. The full variable domain, its missing parts supplied by reference TRBV5-1 and TRBJ2-7, is KAGVTQTPRYLIKTRGQQVTLSCSPISGHRSVSWYQQTPGQGLQFLFEYFSETQRNKGNFPGRFSGRQFSNSRSEMNVSTLELGDSALYLCASSLAAGQINEQYFGPGTRLTVT.

The chain has TRBV27 and TRBJ2-7, with TRBD2 matching 15 bases. The junction had 6 bases not matched to a gene; V was cut back by 7 bases and J by 2 bases. Germline-derived CDR1 and CDR2 are MNHEY and SMNVEV (reference sequence). The CDR3 has 16 residues. CDR3 amino acids: CASTWGLAGGPYEQYF. In nucleotides, the CDR3 is TGTGCCAGCACCTGGGGACTAGCGGGAGGCCCCTACGAGCAGTACTTC.

Only a few counts were recorded for this clonotype. Here the CDR3 reads CASSLYPYSYEQYF. The CDR3 DNA reads as TGTGCCAGCAGCTTATACCCCTACTCCTACGAGCAGTACTTC. The rearrangement links TRBV11-2 to TRBJ2-7, with D unresolved. The CDR3 has 14 amino acids. Trimming left V 2 bases short and J 0 bases short, with 8 bases between. Germline V gene data show CDR1 as SGHAT and CDR2 as FQNNGV.

Points on this clonotype: Possible read error: a much larger clone is one base away. The genes are TRBV10-3 and TRBJ2-3, with D perhaps matching TRBD2 (6 bases). The CDR3 spans 14 residues. The germline V gene has CDR1 ENHRY and CDR2 SYGVKD. The V and J ends lost 3 bases and 2 bases respectively, with 9 bases between them. The CDR3 loop reads CAISDLANTDTQYF. CDR3 coding DNA: TGTGCCATCAGTGATCTAGCGAACACAGATACGCAGTATTTT.

This clonotype was observed at least ten times. The chain joins TRBV27 to TRBJ1-1, with 7 bases that match TRBD1. With V trimmed by 6 bases and J by 5 bases, 18 bases remained unmatched. The CDR3 contains 17 residues. Germline CDR1 reads MNHEY; CDR2 reads SMNVEV (reference sequence). As DNA, the CDR3 is TGTGCCAGCAGGGGTAGGGGGCGCTCCCCGGGGGAGACTGAAGCTTTCTTT. Its translation: CASRGRGRSPGETEAFF.

This clonotype turned up a few times. The CDR3 sequence: CASSGRMNTEAFF. The CDR3 nucleotides are TGTGCCAGCAGTGGACGGATGAACACTGAAGCTTTCTTT. The chain employs TRBV12-3 or TRBV12-4 and TRBJ1-1, with D unresolved. V gave up 5 bases and J gave up 0 bases, with 7 bases separating them. The CDR3 sequence is 13 residues long.

This clonotype was detected a few times. The CDR3: CASSPRELGIGTEAFF. DNA of the CDR3: TGTGCCAGCAGCCCACGCGAACTGGGGATAGGCACTGAAGCTTTCTTT. The chain joins TRBV11-2 to TRBJ1-1, with no clear D. Germline CDR1 and CDR2: SGHAT and FQNNGV. The CDR3 runs to 16 residues. The V end was cut by 5 bases, the J end by 4 bases, with 20 bases between.

Regarding this clonotype: Just one base apart from a much larger clone, this may be a read error. This sequence joins TRBV5-4 and TRBJ1-5; D is ambiguous. The length of the CDR3 is 13 residues. Trimming stripped 3 bases from V and 1 base from J, with 5 bases between. Germline values: CDR1 SGHNT, CDR2 YYREEE (reference sequence). The CDR3 nucleotides read TGTGCCAGCAGCTCGGACAGCAATCAGCCCCAGCATTTT. This translates into CASSSDSNQPQHF.

This chain joins TRBV4-3 and TRBJ1-5, with 10 bases aligning to TRBD1. The germline V gene has CDR1 LGHNA and CDR2 YSLEER. This CDR3 spans 19 amino acids. V shed 5 bases, J shed 3 bases, and the junction held 16 bases outside the gene matches. CDR3 in DNA: TGCGCCAGCAGCAAAGCCTATTTACCGGGACAGGGGAACAATCAGCCCCAGCATTTT. Translation: CASSKAYLPGQGNNQPQHF.

This clonotype was recorded many times. The rearrangement links TRBV27 to TRBJ2-2; D not resolved. The V end lost 6 bases, the J end lost 7 bases, and 12 bases lay between the germline ends. Per the germline V gene, CDR1 is MNHEY and CDR2 is SMNVEV (reference sequence). The CDR3 is made up of 13 amino acids. The CDR3 sequence is CASSVGGYGELFF. In DNA form, the CDR3 reads TGTGCCAGCAGCGTGGGCGGATACGGGGAGCTGTTTTTT.

This clonotype was seen at least ten times. The gene calls are TRBV6-2 or TRBV6-3 and TRBJ2-7; 8 bases map to TRBD1. CDR1 MNHEY and CDR2 SVGEGT come from the germline V gene. The CDR3 loop spans 16 amino acids. With 2 bases clipped from V and 5 bases from J, the junction kept 11 bases outside the gene matches. The CDR3 DNA is TGTGCCAGCAGTTACCCAACGGACAGGGTGCGCGACGAGCAGTACTTC. Translated: CASSYPTDRVRDEQYF.

V and J are TRBV28 and TRBJ1-5; 8 positions agree with TRBD1. The CDR3 totals 15 residues. The V gene end was trimmed by 3 bases and the J gene end by 4 bases; junction bases not matched to a gene: 5. CDR1 MDHEN and CDR2 SYDVKM come from the germline V gene. CDR3 region: CASSLVTGGNQPQHF. The CDR3 DNA is TGTGCCAGCAGTTTGGTAACAGGGGGGAATCAGCCCCAGCATTTT.